Below, one T cell receptor beta chain is given with its context. Its specificity is unknown. Trimming left V 1 base short and J 4 bases short, with 10 bases between. This CDR3 is built from 14 residues. Germline V lookup: CDR1 SGHTA, CDR2 FQGNSA. This record belongs to a study of shared clonotypes between healthy human individuals. Study context: Plates per donor: three CD4 naive, three CD4 memory, two CD8 naive, one CD8 memory. The study, taken as a whole, reports: It was anticipated that sequencing depth would influence how many clonotypes donors shared. Larger estimated richness was generally seen in naive subsets than in memory subsets. A reduction in generation probabilities was seen for non-shared clonotypes relative to those shared by all four donors.

The method was immunoSEQ multiplex PCR; TCRdb's version includes in-frame clones alone and lacks a portion of them. Of 2 million to 2.5 million clones listed, around 93% are singletons. The clonotype was recovered from a man aged 18 to 30 in good health. Some clones in this sample may be carry-over from other donors' samples. Sequencing was performed on naive CD4+ T cells from PBMCs. Stated subset: CD45RA+ positively selected. The rearrangement uses TRBV7-2 and TRBJ1-1, with a weak D call TRBD1 (6 bases). In nucleotides, the CDR3 is TGTGCCAGCAGCTTAGGACAGGCGGTCACTGAAGCTTTCTTT. Translating gives CASSLGQAVTEAFF.